This record looks at one TCR beta chain sequence and its context. Antigen unknown. This specimen comes from a study of shared clonotypes between healthy human individuals. On the study more broadly: Plates per donor: three CD4 naive, three CD4 memory, two CD8 naive, one CD8 memory.

Whole-study results and caveats: Generation of non-shared clonotypes was less probable than generation of clonotypes shared by all four donors. Naive subsets generally had larger estimated richness than memory subsets. Sequencing depth was expected to influence donor clonotype sharing.

Germline-derived CDR1 and CDR2 are MRHNA and SNTAGT. V was pared by 6 bases and J by 4 bases, with 12 bases between. This CDR3 has 13 residues. Only in-frame clones appear in the TCRdb table, and some are missing; sequencing was by immunoSEQ multiplex PCR. Among some 1,400,000 clones listed, roughly 96% were seen once. The sequenced material came from naive CD4+ T cells sorted from blood. Described subset: CD45RA+ positively selected. The sequence came from a man aged 30-40 years in good health. V usage is TRBV6-4 and J usage is TRBJ1-1, with a weak D call TRBD1 (5 bases). The CDR3 DNA is TGTGCCAGCAGGAGGGACCGGGCCACTGAAGCTTTCTTT. The encoded protein is CASRRDRATEAFF.